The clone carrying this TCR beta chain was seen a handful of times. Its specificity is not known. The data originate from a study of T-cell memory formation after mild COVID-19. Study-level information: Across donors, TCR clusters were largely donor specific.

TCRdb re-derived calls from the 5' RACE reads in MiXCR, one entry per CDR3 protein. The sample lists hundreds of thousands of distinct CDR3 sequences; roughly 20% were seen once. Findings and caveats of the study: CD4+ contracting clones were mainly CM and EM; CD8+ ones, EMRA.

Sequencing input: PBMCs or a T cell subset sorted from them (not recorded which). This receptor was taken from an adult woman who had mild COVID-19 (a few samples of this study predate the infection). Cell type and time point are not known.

The CDR3 DNA reads as TGTGCCAGCAGCTTCGGACTAGCGGGCACCTACGAGCAGTACTTC. Translating gives CASSFGLAGTYEQYF. The V call is TRBV7-2, the J call TRBJ2-7; 11 bases align to TRBD2. This CDR3 has 15 amino acids. CDR1 and CDR2 (germline): SGHTA, FQGNSA. V lost 3 bases and J lost 2; bases outside the gene matches: 3.